This T cell receptor (beta chain) derives from a study of cytomegalovirus exposure and HLA in healthy donors. Study overall: Researchers previously reported finding 90 million to 120 million unique TCR beta sequences from approximately 190 million T cells.

The germline V gene encodes CDR1 ENHRY and CDR2 SYGVKD. J was trimmed by 3 bases and V by 3 bases; bases with no gene match: 3. The CDR3 contains 15 residues. Points from the study as a whole: Altogether, 164 TCR beta chains were recorded as cytomegalovirus-associated.

As to this clone: Its antigen is not known.

It was healthy bone marrow donors who served as donors. 13 Jbeta primers and 60 Vbeta primers were used for the PCR. The table came from immunoSEQ multiplex PCR; TCRdb's copy has only in-frame clones and leaves some out. The table lists approximately 100,000 clones, 60% to 85% of them singletons. The sequencing sample was made of PBMCs. The source of this sequence is a man over 45 in good health and CMV-seronegative. The J gene is TRBJ1-2, the V gene TRBV10-3; 11 bases are a match to TRBD1. Written as DNA, the CDR3 is TGTGCCATCAGTGATCCGGGACAGGGGGACTATGGCTACACCTTC. Its translation: CAISDPGQGDYGYTF.